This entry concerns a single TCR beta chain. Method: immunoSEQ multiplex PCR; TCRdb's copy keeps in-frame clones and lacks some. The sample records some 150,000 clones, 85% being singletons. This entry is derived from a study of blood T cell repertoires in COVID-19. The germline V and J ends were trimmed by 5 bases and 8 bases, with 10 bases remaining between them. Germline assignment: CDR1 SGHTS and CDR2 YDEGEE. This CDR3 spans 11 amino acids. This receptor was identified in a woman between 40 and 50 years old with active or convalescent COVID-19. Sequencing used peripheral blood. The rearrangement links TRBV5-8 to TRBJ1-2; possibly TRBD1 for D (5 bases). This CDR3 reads CASRLRGGYTF. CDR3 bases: TGTGCCAGCAGGCTAAGGGGCGGCTACACCTTC.